Each of the 5 T cell receptor beta chains below was sequenced from the same sample in a study of cytomegalovirus exposure and HLA in healthy donors. Primers for the PCR totalled 60 Vbeta and 13 Jbeta. The repertoire was sequenced with immunoSEQ multiplex PCR; TCRdb's copy has only in-frame clones and lacks some. This sample has hundreds of thousands of clones, with more than 80% found just once. The sample was PBMCs. These receptors were taken from a man under 40 in good health and CMV-seronegative.

Turning to this clone: Relative to the germline gene, one junction end is altered; a read error may explain this. The chain carries TRBV18 and TRBJ1-2, with TRBD1 matching 8 bases. This CDR3 region has 14 residues. Germline values: CDR1 KGHSH, CDR2 LQKENI. The CDR3 is CASSPQGEVYGYTF. CDR3 coding DNA: TGTGCCAGCTCGCCACAGGGGGAAGTCTATGGCTACACCTTC.

V usage is TRBV28 and J usage is TRBJ1-4, with a tentative D call TRBD1 (5 bases). V lost 6 bases and J lost 4, with 18 bases in between. The CDR3 is made up of 16 amino acids. Germline V lookup: CDR1 MDHEN, CDR2 SYDVKM. CDR3 in amino acids: CASRLPLGQFNEKLFF. CDR3 DNA: TGTGCCAGCAGATTGCCCCTCGGACAATTTAATGAAAAACTGTTTTTT.

The rearrangement uses TRBV4-3 and TRBJ2-5, with TRBD1 as a possible D gene (6 bases). Per the germline V gene, CDR1 is LGHNA and CDR2 is YSLEER. CDR3 length: 14 amino acids. Trimming removed 1 base at V and 3 bases at J, with 9 bases between. Here the CDR3 reads CASSQVPGEETQYF. Written as DNA, the CDR3 is TGCGCCAGCAGCCAAGTCCCAGGGGAAGAGACCCAGTACTTC.

This chain joins TRBV28 and TRBJ2-3; possible D gene TRBD2, 5 bases. CDR1 is MDHEN, CDR2 SYDVKM, per germline. This CDR3 comprises 16 residues. V shed 1 base and J shed 0 bases, with 11 bases lying between them. CDR3 protein: CASSLYWSGSTDTQYF. CDR3 DNA sequence: TGTGCCAGCAGTTTATACTGGAGCGGAAGCACAGATACGCAGTATTTT.

This chain uses TRBV18 with TRBJ2-4; TRBD1 is a possible D gene (6 bases). This CDR3 region has 15 residues. V was clipped by 4 bases and J by 6 bases, with 16 bases between them. The V gene's germline CDR1 is KGHSH and CDR2 LQKENI. Here the CDR3 reads CASSLGRGRGNIQYF. For the CDR3, the DNA is TGTGCCAGCTCACTCGGCAGGGGACGCGGAAACATTCAGTACTTC.